These T cell receptor beta chains were read from a single sample in a study of somatic mutations in cytotoxic T cells in rheumatoid arthritis. Clones were sequenced by immunoSEQ multiplex PCR, and TCRdb holds only the in-frame ones, with some missing. The sample lists 20,000 to 25,000 clones, just under 80% occurring once. Sequenced material: CD8+ T cells sorted from blood. These receptors were taken from an adult with rheumatoid arthritis. CDR3s include the opening cysteine and the closing phenylalanine or tryptophan. The D gene is left open where the match is weak. Size tells how often a clone was seen (once, few, many) or the class of an expanded clone, and some rows leave it out.

clone size: few
J gene: TRBJ2-5
D gene: TRBD2
V gene: TRBV7-6
CDR3 DNA: TGTGCCAGCAGCCTAAGGACTAGCGGGAGGGATCTAGGCGAGACCCAGTACTTC
CDR3 protein: CASSLRTSGRDLGETQYF

clone size: .
J gene: TRBJ2-7
D gene: TRBD1
V gene: TRBV5-8
CDR3 DNA: TGTGCCAGCAGCTCTACACGACAGGGGCCCTCCTACGAGCAGTACTTC
CDR3 protein: CASSSTRQGPSYEQYF

clone size: .
J gene: TRBJ2-3
D gene: TRBD2
V gene: TRBV7-7
CDR3 DNA: TGTGCTAGCAGCCCCGAGGGCGGGGGGGGTACAGATACGCAGTATTTT
CDR3 protein: CASSPEGGGGTDTQYF

clone size: .
J gene: TRBJ1-1
D gene: .
V gene: TRBV27
CDR3 DNA: TGTGCCAGCAGTGGACAGTTGAACACTGAAGCTTTCTTT
CDR3 protein: CASSGQLNTEAFF

clone size: .
J gene: TRBJ2-5
D gene: .
V gene: TRBV12-5
CDR3 DNA: TGTGCTAGTGGTTCGCTCCCAACCGGGACACAAGAGACCCAGTACTTC
CDR3 protein: CASGSLPTGTQETQYF

clone size: .
J gene: TRBJ2-7
D gene: .
V gene: TRBV6-6
CDR3 DNA: TGTGCCAGCAGTTACCCCGATAGGGGTACCTACGAGCAGTACTTC
CDR3 protein: CASSYPDRGTYEQYF

clone size: once
J gene: TRBJ1-1
D gene: .
V gene: TRBV5-6
CDR3 DNA: TGTGCCAGCAGCCGAGGGGGTACGAACACTGAAGCTTTCTTT
CDR3 protein: CASSRGGTNTEAFF

clone size: .
J gene: TRBJ2-3
D gene: TRBD2
V gene: TRBV13
CDR3 DNA: TGTGCCAGCAGCGAACAATCCGAGCGGGGGAGCACAGATACGCAGTATTTT
CDR3 protein: CASSEQSERGSTDTQYF

clone size: few
J gene: TRBJ2-2
D gene: .
V gene: TRBV4-1
CDR3 DNA: TGCGCCAGCAGTCGTGAGACAGGTGTCACCGGGGAGCTGTTTTTT
CDR3 protein: CASSRETGVTGELFF

clone size: .
J gene: TRBJ2-1
D gene: .
V gene: TRBV11-2
CDR3 DNA: TGTGCCAGCAGCTTAGATCTCTTAGGGGAGCAGTTCTTC
CDR3 protein: CASSLDLLGEQFF

clone size: .
J gene: TRBJ2-1
D gene: .
V gene: TRBV6-6
CDR3 DNA: TGTGCCAGCAGTGGGGCCCAGGGGGGTTACAATGAGCAGTTCTTC
CDR3 protein: CASSGAQGGYNEQFF

clone size: few
J gene: TRBJ1-5
D gene: TRBD1
V gene: TRBV7-9
CDR3 DNA: TGTGCCAGCAGCTTCGGACAGGGGAATCAGCCCCAGCATTTT
CDR3 protein: CASSFGQGNQPQHF

clone size: .
J gene: TRBJ1-1
D gene: .
V gene: TRBV2
CDR3 DNA: TGTGCCAGCAGTGAATGGGCCCGGGGGACTGAAGCTTTCTTT
CDR3 protein: CASSEWARGTEAFF

clone size: .
J gene: TRBJ2-5
D gene: .
V gene: TRBV7-9
CDR3 DNA: TGTGCCAGCAGGCCCCAAATGCGACACCAAGAGACCCAGTACTTC
CDR3 protein: CASRPQMRHQETQYF